These 14 T cell receptor beta chains were sequenced from one sample in a study of T cell responses to AZD1222 COVID-19 vaccine. The table came from immunoSEQ multiplex PCR; TCRdb's copy has only in-frame clones and leaves some out. The top ten clones hold more than 25% of a sample with 150,000 to 200,000 clones, approximately 90% of them seen once. Sample: peripheral blood, taken 28 days after the second AZD1222 dose. The receptors come from an adult who received the AZD1222 COVID-19 vaccine.

This sequence joins TRBV7-2 and TRBJ2-1, with 8 bases fitting TRBD2. CDR3 length equals 16 residues. Germline assignment: CDR1 SGHTA and CDR2 FQGNSA. Unmatched junction bases numbered 8, after V lost 0 bases and J lost 7 bases. CDR3 sequence: CASSLAAQGTRNEQFF. CDR3 DNA: TGTGCCAGCAGCTTAGCCGCCCAAGGGACTAGGAATGAGCAGTTCTTC.

The chain is built from TRBV18 and TRBJ1-1; the D gene is possibly TRBD1 (5 bases). CDR3 length: 16 residues. Per the germline V gene, CDR1 is KGHSH and CDR2 is LQKENI. The ends were cut back, 6 bases at V and 0 bases at J, with 17 bases in the middle. The CDR3: CASSRASGTVNTEAFF. Here the CDR3 DNA reads TGTGCCAGCTCCCGGGCGAGCGGGACGGTGAACACTGAAGCTTTCTTT.

The chain is built from TRBV6-5 and TRBJ2-7; 7 bases agree with TRBD1. The CDR3 has 15 amino acids. The V and J ends lost 2 bases and 4 bases, in that order; junction bases with no gene match: 8. Germline CDR1 is MNHEY and CDR2 is SVGAGI. CDR3 DNA sequence: TGTGCCAGCAGTTACCCGGGTAGGGGGCATTACGAGCAGTACTTC. Protein sequence: CASSYPGRGHYEQYF.

The V call is TRBV19, the J call TRBJ2-1; 11 positions agree with TRBD2. Germline values: CDR1 LNHDA, CDR2 SQIVND (reference sequence). The junction had 8 bases not matched to a gene; V was cut back by 3 bases and J by 4 bases. The CDR3 totals 17 residues. Here the CDR3 DNA reads TGTGCCAGTAGTATTCGCGCCGGGACTAGCGGATACAATGAGCAGTTCTTC. Translating it yields CASSIRAGTSGYNEQFF.

The genes are TRBV28 and TRBJ1-2; 7 nucleotides align to TRBD1. The V gene end was trimmed by 5 bases and the J gene end by 7 bases; junction bases not matched to a gene: 7. CDR3 length: 13 residues. Germline values: CDR1 MDHEN, CDR2 SYDVKM. The CDR3 reads CASSQTGRGGYTF. CDR3 in DNA: TGTGCCAGCAGTCAGACAGGGCGGGGTGGCTACACCTTC.

The chain links TRBV5-1 to TRBJ1-5, with D unclear. The CDR3 sequence is 14 residues long. V lost 3 bases and J lost 5, with 12 bases in between. Germline V gene data show CDR1 as SGHRS and CDR2 as YFSETQ. CDR3 nucleotide sequence: TGCGCCAGCAGCTCCGGTCAAGGCGATCAGCCCCAGCATTTT. Its translation is CASSSGQGDQPQHF.

The V gene is TRBV14, the J gene TRBJ2-5; D gene uncertain. Trimming cost V 0 bases and J 1 base, with 9 bases left between them. The V gene's germline CDR1 is SGHDN and CDR2 FVKESK. The CDR3 is made up of 15 amino acids. The chain's CDR3 is CASSQDPGIQETQYF. Here the CDR3 DNA reads TGTGCCAGCAGCCAAGATCCAGGTATCCAAGAGACCCAGTACTTC.

The gene calls are TRBV7-2 and TRBJ2-1, with a tentative D call TRBD2 (6 bases). V lost 5 bases and J 3 bases, leaving 20 bases between the germline ends. CDR1 is SGHTA and CDR2 is FQGNSA in the germline V gene. CDR3 size: 17 residues. CDR3 DNA: TGTGCCAGCAGCCCCTCCATGAGGGGAGGCCACTACAATGAGCAGTTCTTC. It specifies CASSPSMRGGHYNEQFF. Looking up the rest from reference TRBV7-2 and TRBJ2-1 gives the full variable domain: GAGVSQSPSNKVTEKGKDVELRCDPISGHTALYWYRQSLGQGLEFLIYFQGNSAPDKSGLPSDRFSAERTGGSVSTLTIQRTQQEDSAVYLCASSPSMRGGHYNEQFFGPGTRLTVL.

Only one count was recorded for this clone. This chain joins TRBV9 and TRBJ2-3, with D uncertain. The CDR3 loop spans 16 amino acids. Between the trimmed V and J ends, which lost 0 bases and 6 bases, there was a span of 17 bases. Per the germline V gene, CDR1 is SGDLS and CDR2 is YYNGEE. CDR3 sequence: CASSVDGQPATDTQYF. CDR3 in DNA: TGTGCCAGCAGCGTAGATGGGCAGCCAGCCACGGATACGCAGTATTTT.

This sequence joins TRBV27 and TRBJ1-6, with D uncertain. CDR3 length equals 15 residues. V was trimmed by 3 bases and J by 2 bases, leaving 8 bases between them. From germline, CDR1 is MNHEY and CDR2 SMNVEV (reference sequence). The CDR3 DNA sequence: TGTGCCAGCAGTTTCTGGGATCCCTATAATTCACCCCTCCACTTT. Translating gives CASSFWDPYNSPLHF.

Of note for this clone: Germline is not matched at one junction end, which may reflect a read error. This chain uses TRBV7-9 with TRBJ2-1; D may be TRBD1 or TRBD2 (5 bases each). CDR1 and CDR2 from the germline V gene are SEHNR and FQNEAQ (reference sequence). This CDR3 region has 16 residues. CDR3 sequence (DNA): TGTGCCAGCAGCTTAGGGGATCGGGACCCCTACGATGAGCAGTTCTTC. It yields the protein CASSLGDRDPYDEQFF.

The chain recombines TRBV20-1 with TRBJ2-4, with 8 nucleotides matching TRBD2. V dropped 3 bases and J dropped 0; count of bases not matched to a gene: 4. Germline CDR1 DFQATT, CDR2 SNEGSKA (reference sequence). This CDR3 is built from 15 residues. CDR3 sequence: CSASPGGPAKNIQYF. CDR3 DNA sequence: TGCAGTGCTAGTCCGGGAGGGCCAGCCAAAAACATTCAGTACTTC.

The chain has TRBV28 and TRBJ1-2; D possibly corresponds to TRBD1 (5 bases). The germline V gene has CDR1 MDHEN and CDR2 SYDVKM. V dropped 1 base and J dropped 8 bases, with 14 bases sitting between them. This CDR3 has 14 amino acids. The DNA for the CDR3 is TGTGCCAGCAGTTTATCGGCCCGGGGCGGGGGCTACACCTTC. It yields the protein CASSLSARGGGYTF.

This chain links TRBV19 with TRBJ2-1, with D perhaps being TRBD1 or TRBD2 (5 bases each). The V end was cut by 2 bases, the J end by 8 bases, with 10 bases between. Germline V gives CDR1 LNHDA, CDR2 SQIVND (reference sequence). This CDR3 region has 13 residues. Here the CDR3 DNA reads TGTGCCAGTAGTATATCAGGGCGGGATGAGCAGTTCTTC. It codes for CASSISGRDEQFF.